Following are 31 T cell receptor beta chains from one sample sequenced in a study of regulatory T cells in long-lasting Graves disease. iRepertoire HTBI primers and Arm-PCR of CDR3 regions built TCR beta libraries. TCRdb ran MiXCR on the multiplex PCR reads and lists one entry per CDR3 protein. Here the sample spans approximately 270,000 distinct CDR3 sequences, roughly 18% being singletons. Time point denoted: newly diagnosed GD, antithyroid drugs for less than 3 months. PBMC RNA served as the TCR library source. These records were also assigned to another study, of T cells in Graves' hyperthyroidism and ophthalmopathy.

The starting material was peripheral blood mononuclear cells (PBMCs), obtained at new diagnosis, from a patient treated with antithyroid drugs. The receptor source for this set is a woman in her thirties with Graves disease.

This clonotype was seen at least ten times. This chain uses TRBV7-8 with TRBJ1-1; D ambiguous. V shed 5 bases and J shed 1 base, with 11 bases lying between them. This CDR3 is 14 amino acids long. Germline loops: CDR1 SGHVS, CDR2 FQNEAQ. CDR3 in DNA: TGTGCCAGCAGCCGTTGGACGGGGAACACTGAAGCTTTCTTT. The encoded protein is CASSRWTGNTEAFF.

A remark on this clonotype: This may be a read error, as it is one base from a much larger clone. The chain uses TRBV12-3 or TRBV12-4 and TRBJ2-1; weak D call: TRBD1 (6 bases). The V gene lost 5 bases and the J gene lost 8 bases, with 22 bases spanning the gap. The CDR3 extends over 16 amino acids. The CDR3 reads CASSQGQTHVGHEQFF. DNA of the CDR3: TGTGCCAGCAGTCAAGGACAGACCCACGTCGGGCATGAGCAGTTCTTC.

This clonotype has a count of ten or more. This chain connects TRBV4-1 to TRBJ2-5, with TRBD1 matching 7 bases. V lost 1 base and J lost 4; bases outside the gene matches: 6. Germline V CDR1 and CDR2: MGHRA, YSYEKL. The length of the CDR3 is 15 residues. CDR3 in DNA: TGCGCCAGCAGCCAAGGCGACAGGGACGCAGAGACCCAGTACTTC. As protein: CASSQGDRDAETQYF.

The chain recombines TRBV6-2 or TRBV6-3 with TRBJ2-1, with D tentatively TRBD2 (6 bases). V was shortened by 0 bases and J by 9 bases, with 12 bases between the two germline ends. The CDR3 extends over 14 amino acids. Germline CDR1 and CDR2: MNHEY and SVGEGT. In DNA form, the CDR3 reads TGTGCCAGCAGTTACTCGGTGGGAGGAATTGAGCAGTTCTTC. Translating gives CASSYSVGGIEQFF.

This clonotype occurred many times. The chain employs TRBV19 and TRBJ1-2, with 9 bases lining up with TRBD1. The CDR3 extends over 14 amino acids. Germline V CDR1 and CDR2: LNHDA, SQIVND (reference sequence). Trimming cost V 5 bases and J 3 bases; bases outside gene matches: 4. The CDR3 loop is CASSRQGGHYGYTF. CDR3 in DNA: TGTGCCAGTAGTCGACAGGGGGGCCACTATGGCTACACCTTC.

This clonotype showed up many times. The genes are TRBV19 and TRBJ1-1, with TRBD1 as a possible D gene (5 bases). Germline CDR1 LNHDA, CDR2 SQIVND (reference sequence). The CDR3 consists of 16 residues. The V end lost 8 bases, the J end lost 0 bases, and 19 bases lay between the germline ends. CDR3 sequence: CASGSRGTHMNTEAFF. DNA for the CDR3: TGTGCCAGTGGATCGCGGGGGACGCATATGAACACTGAAGCTTTCTTT.

This clonotype showed up many times. In DNA, the CDR3 is TGTGCCAGCAGTTCTGGAAACACCATATATTTT. Translated: CASSSGNTIYF. This sequence joins TRBV27 and TRBJ1-3; D is uncertain. CDR1 and CDR2 (germline): MNHEY, SMNVEV (reference sequence). CDR3 length: 11 residues. V lost 4 bases and J 2 bases, leaving 0 bases between the germline ends.

In regard to this clonotype: A much bigger clone sits one base away, suggesting this may be a read error. The genes are TRBV28 and TRBJ2-7, with 7 bases lining up with TRBD1. V gave up 8 bases and J gave up 2 bases; unmatched junction bases: 9. This CDR3 is 14 amino acids long. Germline CDR1 MDHEN, CDR2 SYDVKM. CDR3 region: CASGQPGQPYEQYF. CDR3 coding DNA: TGTGCCAGCGGTCAACCGGGACAGCCCTACGAGCAGTACTTC. The full variable domain, rest sourced from reference TRBV28 and TRBJ2-7, is DVKVTQSSRYLVKRTGEKVFLECVQDMDHENMFWYRQDPGLGLRLIYFSYDVKMKEKGDIPEGYSVSREKKERFSLILESASTNQTSMYLCASGQPGQPYEQYFGPGTRLTVT.

This clonotype was observed at least ten times. This chain joins TRBV27 and TRBJ2-3; 9 bases agree with TRBD1. Trimming cost V 5 bases and J 8 bases; bases outside gene matches: 5. CDR1 is MNHEY, CDR2 SMNVEV, per germline (reference sequence). The CDR3 contains 13 residues. CDR3 coding DNA: TGTGCCAGCAGTAAGGGACAGGGAGGTACGCAGTATTTT. Protein product: CASSKGQGGTQYF.

This clonotype occurred many times. The V gene is TRBV9, the J gene TRBJ1-5; unclear D gene. CDR1 and CDR2 (germline): SGDLS, YYNGEE. This CDR3 has 15 residues. V dropped 2 bases and J dropped 5 bases, with 14 bases sitting between them. CDR3 nucleotide sequence: TGTGCCAGCAGCGTGGGCCATAAGGAGGATCAGCCCCAGCATTTT. It translates to CASSVGHKEDQPQHF. Full variable domain (rest looked up from reference TRBV9 and TRBJ1-5): DSGVTQTPKHLITATGQRVTLRCSPRSGDLSVYWYQQSLDQGLQFLIQYYNGEERAKGNILERFSAQQFPDLHSELNLSSLELGDSALYFCASSVGHKEDQPQHFGDGTRLSIL.

This clonotype was recorded many times. This chain uses TRBV7-2 with TRBJ2-1; D may be TRBD1 or TRBD2 (6 bases each). The germline V and J ends were trimmed by 0 bases and 9 bases, with 12 bases remaining between them. The CDR3 spans 14 residues. Germline CDR1 SGHTA, CDR2 FQGNSA. CDR3 nucleotides: TGTGCCAGCAGCTTAGCGGGGGGCCCATTTGAGCAGTTCTTC. Encoded protein: CASSLAGGPFEQFF.

The chain couples TRBV7-8 to TRBJ1-2; D is undetermined. Trimming shortened V by 6 bases and J by 7 bases, and 18 bases separated the two germline ends. The CDR3 consists of 14 residues. The germline gives CDR1 SGHVS, CDR2 FQNEAQ. CDR3: CASSYETFSGGYTF. The CDR3 DNA reads TGTGCCAGCAGTTACGAGACATTCTCTGGTGGCTACACCTTC.

This clonotype was counted only a few times. V and J are TRBV4-1 and TRBJ1-3; D is uncertain. Trimming took off 1 base at V and 0 bases at J, with 7 bases between the two ends. The germline V gene encodes CDR1 MGHRA and CDR2 YSYEKL. This CDR3 region has 15 residues. In DNA, the CDR3 is TGCGCCAGCAGCCAAGGAGCCGTCTCTGGAAACACCATATATTTT. This gives the protein CASSQGAVSGNTIYF.

This clonotype was seen ten or more times. The chain has TRBV7-8 and TRBJ1-2; 8 bases are a match to TRBD1. There are 13 residues in the CDR3. V shed 4 bases and J 8 bases; nucleotides not matched to a gene: 6. Germline CDR1 is SGHVS and CDR2 is FQNEAQ. This CDR3 reads CASSSQTGDGYTF. As DNA, the CDR3 is TGTGCCAGCAGCTCCCAGACAGGGGACGGCTACACCTTC.

The V and J genes are TRBV19 and TRBJ2-5; TRBD1 is a possible D gene (6 bases). CDR1 LNHDA and CDR2 SQIVND come from the germline V gene (reference sequence). The CDR3 is 15 residues long. Trimming pared 6 bases from V and 8 bases from J, leaving 22 bases between. DNA of the CDR3: TGTGCCAGTAGCCAACTCGGGACAACCCTTGGAACCCAGTACTTC. Encoded protein: CASSQLGTTLGTQYF.

Ten or more counts support this clonotype. This chain links TRBV6-1 with TRBJ1-4, with 9 bases aligning to TRBD1. The CDR3 sequence is 14 residues long. Germline V gene sequence: CDR1 MNHNS, CDR2 SASEGT. V shed 8 bases, J shed 6 bases, and the junction held 7 bases outside the gene matches. The CDR3 protein is CASERDRVYEKLFF. In nucleotides, the CDR3 is TGTGCCAGCGAACGGGACAGGGTTTATGAAAAACTGTTTTTT.

As concerns this clonotype: One base separates it from a far larger clone, so it is likely a read error. The rearrangement links TRBV7-9 to TRBJ1-2, with D unclear. Trimming left V 0 bases short and J 3 bases short, with 2 bases between. The length of the CDR3 is 12 residues. From germline, CDR1 is SEHNR and CDR2 FQNEAQ (reference sequence). For the CDR3, the DNA is TGTGCCAGCAGCTTAGCGGACTATGGCTACACCTTC. This encodes CASSLADYGYTF.

This clonotype was found many times. The J gene is TRBJ1-6, the V gene TRBV7-9; TRBD1 matches 8 bases. CDR1 SEHNR and CDR2 FQNEAQ come from the germline V gene (reference sequence). The CDR3 extends over 16 amino acids. The junction had 7 bases not matched to a gene; V was cut back by 5 bases and J by 4 bases. The CDR3 loop reads CASSKRQGSYNSPLHF. CDR3 coding DNA: TGTGCCAGCAGCAAGAGACAGGGGTCTTATAATTCACCCCTCCACTTT.

This clonotype has at least ten counts. The junction departs from germline at one end; a sequencing error may be responsible. The rearrangement links TRBV5-5 to TRBJ1-3; 8 bases align to TRBD1. The germline V gene encodes CDR1 SGHKS and CDR2 YYEKEE (reference sequence). CDR3 length: 15 amino acids. CDR3 amino acids: CASSLQGADGNTIYF. Written as DNA, the CDR3 is TGCGCCAGCAGCTTGCAGGGGGCGGATGGAAACACCATATATTTT.

With respect to this clonotype: One base away lies a much larger clone, so this may be a sequencing read error. The V and J genes are TRBV6-2 or TRBV6-3 and TRBJ2-6; D not resolved. The CDR3 spans 15 residues. V was pared by 2 bases and J by 0 bases, with 5 bases between. Per the germline V gene, CDR1 is MNHEY and CDR2 is SVGEGT. Here the CDR3 reads CASSYSRSGANVLTF. DNA for the CDR3: TGTGCCAGCAGTTACAGCCGCTCTGGGGCCAACGTCCTGACTTTC.

This clonotype was counted a few times. A junction end diverges from the germline sequence, so it may reflect a read error. This rearrangement joins TRBV5-1 to TRBJ2-7, with D unresolved. There are 10 residues in the CDR3. Germline V lookup: CDR1 SGHRS, CDR2 YFSETQ. This chain's CDR3 is CASGLDEQYF. As DNA, the CDR3 is TGCGCCAGCGGCTTGGACGAGCAGTACTTC.

This clonotype has at least ten counts. The chain uses TRBV7-2 and TRBJ2-7; D is unclear. The CDR3 runs 12 residues. CDR1 SGHTA and CDR2 FQGNSA come from the germline V gene. Trimming stripped 5 bases from V and 0 bases from J, with 5 bases between. The CDR3 DNA reads TGTGCCAGCAGCCTAAACTCCTACGAGCAGTACTTC. This sequence encodes CASSLNSYEQYF. The whole variable domain, filled in from reference TRBV7-2 and TRBJ2-7, reads GAGVSQSPSNKVTEKGKDVELRCDPISGHTALYWYRQSLGQGLEFLIYFQGNSAPDKSGLPSDRFSAERTGGSVSTLTIQRTQQEDSAVYLCASSLNSYEQYFGPGTRLTVT.

This clonotype has a count of ten or more. The gene calls are TRBV7-8 and TRBJ1-2; no clear D. The CDR3 runs 13 residues. CDR1 is SGHVS and CDR2 is FQNEAQ in the germline V gene. V lost 1 base to trimming and J lost 7 bases, with 10 bases between them. DNA of the CDR3: TGTGCCAGCAGCTTAGAATTGCTGAGTGGCTACACCTTC. It encodes CASSLELLSGYTF. Full variable domain (missing parts from reference TRBV7-8 and TRBJ1-2): GAGVSQSPRYKVAKRGQDVALRCDPISGHVSLFWYQQALGQGPEFLTYFQNEAQLDKSGLPSDRFFAERPEGSVSTLKIQRTQQEDSAVYLCASSLELLSGYTFGSGTRLTVV.

This clonotype was found many times. The DNA of the CDR3 is TGTGCCAGCAGTTACGCCGGACAGGGACGTGGGCAAACTGAAGCTTTCTTT. It yields the protein CASSYAGQGRGQTEAFF. The chain couples TRBV6-5 to TRBJ1-1; 8 bases line up with TRBD1. The CDR3 consists of 17 residues. V shed 2 bases, J shed 5 bases, and the junction held 13 bases outside the gene matches. Germline V gene data show CDR1 as MNHEY and CDR2 as SVGAGI.

This clonotype appeared a single time. V usage is TRBV11-2 and J usage is TRBJ1-2, with D perhaps matching TRBD1 (6 bases). The length of the CDR3 is 17 residues. Per germline, CDR1 SGHAT and CDR2 FQNNGV. V lost 1 base, J lost 0 bases, and 15 bases lay in between. The CDR3 sequence is CASSLAGGAVTNYGYTF. The CDR3 DNA follows: TGTGCCAGCAGCTTAGCCGGGGGGGCTGTTACTAACTATGGCTACACCTTC.

This clonotype was observed at least ten times. The V gene is TRBV5-6, the J gene TRBJ1-4; D is undetermined. CDR3 length equals 11 residues. V gave up 5 bases and J gave up 10 bases, with 9 bases separating them. The V gene's germline CDR1 is SGHDT and CDR2 YYEEEE. This CDR3 reads CASSLRGKLFF. DNA for the CDR3: TGTGCCAGCAGTTTGCGTGGAAAACTGTTTTTT.

This clonotype was found many times. J is TRBJ1-1 and V is TRBV12-3 or TRBV12-4, with TRBD1 matching over 7 bases. V lost 6 bases and J lost 4; bases outside the gene matches: 5. This CDR3 spans 13 amino acids. For the CDR3, the DNA is TGTGCCAGCAGGCCTGGACAGGTCACTGAAGCTTTCTTT. Protein sequence: CASRPGQVTEAFF.

The genes are TRBV14 and TRBJ1-2; tentative D call: TRBD1 (5 bases). The CDR3 extends over 15 amino acids. The germline V and J ends were trimmed by 1 base and 6 bases, with 15 bases remaining between them. CDR1 is SGHDN and CDR2 is FVKESK in the germline V gene. For the CDR3, the DNA is TGTGCCAGCAGCCAAGCCTCGTGGGGGACGGATGGCTACACCTTC. It yields the protein CASSQASWGTDGYTF.

This clonotype has a handful of counts. This chain connects TRBV12-3 or TRBV12-4 to TRBJ1-2; D is ambiguous. V dropped 2 bases and J dropped 4 bases, with 8 bases sitting between them. The CDR3 sequence is 13 residues long. Here the CDR3 DNA reads TGTGCCAGCAGTTTACAGGAGACCTATGGCTACACCTTC. Protein: CASSLQETYGYTF.

Only a few counts were recorded for this clonotype. The J gene is TRBJ2-5, the V gene TRBV6-1, with D perhaps TRBD2 (6 bases). The CDR3 loop spans 13 amino acids. Trimming took 6 bases from V and 4 from J, leaving 12 bases between them. CDR1 is MNHNS, CDR2 SASEGT, per germline. CDR3 DNA: TGTGCCAGCAGGCAACAGGAGGGAGAGACCCAGTACTTC. It yields the protein CASRQQEGETQYF.

This clonotype was counted many times. The chain recombines TRBV5-6 with TRBJ1-6; the D is unclear. Trimming pared 0 bases from V and 8 bases from J, leaving 6 bases between. Germline lookup yields CDR1 SGHDT and CDR2 YYEEEE. CDR3 length: 13 residues. In nucleotides, the CDR3 is TGTGCCAGCAGCTTGGGGGAATATTCACCCCTCCACTTT. It specifies CASSLGEYSPLHF.